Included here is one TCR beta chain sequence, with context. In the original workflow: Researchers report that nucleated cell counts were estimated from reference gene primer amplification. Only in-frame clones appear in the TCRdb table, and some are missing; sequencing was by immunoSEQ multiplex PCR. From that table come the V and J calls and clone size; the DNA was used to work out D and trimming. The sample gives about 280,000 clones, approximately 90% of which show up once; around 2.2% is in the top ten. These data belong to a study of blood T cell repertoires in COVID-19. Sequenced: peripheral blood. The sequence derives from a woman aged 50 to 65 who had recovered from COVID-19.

The CDR3 nucleotides are TGTGCCAGCAGTTTAACCCCCACAGGGCTCCTATCAGATACGCAGTATTTT. This codes for CASSLTPTGLLSDTQYF. The chain uses TRBV28 and TRBJ2-3; D perhaps matches TRBD1 (6 bases). V lost 2 bases to trimming and J lost 4 bases, with 19 bases between them. The length of the CDR3 is 17 residues. Germline V gene sequence: CDR1 MDHEN, CDR2 SYDVKM.